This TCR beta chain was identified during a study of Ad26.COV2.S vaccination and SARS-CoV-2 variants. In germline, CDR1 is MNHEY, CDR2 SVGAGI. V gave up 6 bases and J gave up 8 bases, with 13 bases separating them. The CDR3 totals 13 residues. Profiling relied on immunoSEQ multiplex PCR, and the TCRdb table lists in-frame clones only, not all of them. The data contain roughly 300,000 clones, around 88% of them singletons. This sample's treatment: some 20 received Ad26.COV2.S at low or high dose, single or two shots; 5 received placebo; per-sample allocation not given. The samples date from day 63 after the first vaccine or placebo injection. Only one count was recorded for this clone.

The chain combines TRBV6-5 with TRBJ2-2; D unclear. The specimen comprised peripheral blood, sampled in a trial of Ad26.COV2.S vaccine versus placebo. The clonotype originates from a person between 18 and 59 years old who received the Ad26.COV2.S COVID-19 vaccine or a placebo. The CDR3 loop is CASRRSKSGELFF. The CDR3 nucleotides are TGTGCCAGCAGACGGTCCAAATCTGGGGAGCTGTTTTTT.